Presented here are 23 T cell receptor beta chains from one specimen sequenced in a study of T cell clonotyping in hematopoietic cell transplantation. Time point noted: recipient sample about 28 days before transplant, after cytoreduction. Repertoires were generated with immunoSEQ multiplex PCR, while TCRdb's copy carries only in-frame clones and drops some. The table records 35,000 to 45,000 clones, over 85% of them present only once. This material consisted of peripheral blood mononuclear cells, taken before stem cell transplant. The receptors were sampled from a man in his forties with chronic myeloid leukemia. Some clones in this sample may be carry-over from other donors' samples.

The CDR3 loop reads CASSPGQLNSPLHF. CDR3 DNA sequence: TGCGCCAGCAGCCCAGGACAGTTAAATTCACCCCTCCACTTT. The genes are TRBV5-1 and TRBJ1-6, with a tentative D call TRBD1 (6 bases). Trimming removed 4 bases at V and 7 bases at J, with 12 bases between. This CDR3 comprises 14 residues. Germline CDR1 is SGHRS and CDR2 is YFSETQ.

This sequence joins TRBV9 and TRBJ2-5; 8 bases match TRBD2. After removal of 0 bases from V and 1 base from J, the junction contained 14 bases not matched to a gene. The germline V gene encodes CDR1 SGDLS and CDR2 YYNGEE. The CDR3 is 19 residues long. The CDR3: CASSVAFGTSSGIQETQYF. The CDR3 bases are TGTGCCAGCAGCGTAGCGTTTGGGACTAGTAGCGGAATCCAAGAGACCCAGTACTTC.

The chain has TRBV7-6 and TRBJ1-5; 9 nucleotides agree with TRBD1. The V gene's germline CDR1 is SGHVS and CDR2 FNYEAQ. With 5 bases clipped from V and 2 bases from J, the junction kept 7 bases outside the gene matches. The CDR3 contains 16 residues. The CDR3 DNA sequence: TGTGCCAGCAGCGCCGGGACAGGGAATGGCAATCAGCCCCAGCATTTT. It encodes CASSAGTGNGNQPQHF.

The gene calls are TRBV6-4 and TRBJ1-1, with D hard to call. V lost 6 bases to trimming and J lost 1 base, with 9 bases between them. The CDR3 runs to 13 residues. Germline assignment: CDR1 MRHNA and CDR2 SNTAGT. The CDR3 DNA is TGTGCCAGCAGCCGACACACGAACACTGAAGCTTTCTTT. This codes for CASSRHTNTEAFF.

This chain joins TRBV11-3 and TRBJ1-5; D not certain. The germline V and J ends were trimmed by 6 bases and 4 bases, with 13 bases remaining between them. The CDR3 is made up of 14 amino acids. Germline CDR1 and CDR2: SGHNT and YENEEA. This CDR3 is CASSKGGLNQPQHF. The CDR3 DNA sequence: TGTGCCAGCAGTAAGGGCGGTCTTAATCAGCCCCAGCATTTT.

The rearrangement links TRBV7-2 to TRBJ2-7; perhaps TRBD2 as D (6 bases). This CDR3 has 14 amino acids. Germline CDR1 and CDR2: SGHTA and FQGNSA. Trimming removed 5 bases at V and 0 bases at J, with 11 bases between. The CDR3 DNA reads as TGTGCCAGCAGCCCCCGGGGGAGCTCCTACGAGCAGTACTTC. It codes for CASSPRGSSYEQYF.

This clone came up once. The chain carries TRBV6-4 and TRBJ2-6, with unresolved D. The germline V and J ends were trimmed by 0 bases and 0 bases, with 3 bases remaining between them. Germline CDR1 and CDR2: MRHNA and SNTAGT. The CDR3 covers 15 residues. Here the CDR3 reads CASSDSSSGANVLTF. CDR3 sequence (DNA): TGTGCCAGCAGTGACTCGAGCTCTGGGGCCAACGTCCTGACTTTC.

The chain uses TRBV6-6 and TRBJ2-5; a weak D match, TRBD1 (7 bases). This CDR3 has 14 residues. With 5 bases removed from V and 4 bases from J, the gap between germline ends came to 14 bases. Germline V gives CDR1 MNHNY, CDR2 SVGAGI (reference sequence). CDR3: CASSRRQGGETQYF. The CDR3 nucleotides are TGTGCCAGCAGTAGACGACAGGGAGGAGAGACCCAGTACTTC.

The genes are TRBV4-3 and TRBJ1-1; 9 bases match TRBD1. The CDR3 totals 15 residues. Unmatched junction bases numbered 3, after V lost 4 bases and J lost 0 bases. Germline values: CDR1 LGHNA, CDR2 YSLEER. The CDR3: CASSPGTGMNTEAFF. The CDR3 region has the DNA TGCGCCAGCAGCCCAGGGACAGGGATGAACACTGAAGCTTTCTTT.

This chain joins TRBV7-7 and TRBJ2-6; no firm D call. V shed 11 bases and J shed 0 bases, with 11 bases lying between them. CDR3 size: 14 residues. Germline lookup yields CDR1 SSHAT and CDR2 FNYEAQ (reference sequence). This CDR3 is CAVQQSSGANVLTF. CDR3 DNA: TGTGCCGTCCAACAGAGCTCTGGGGCCAACGTCCTGACTTTC.

The chain combines TRBV6-5 with TRBJ1-3, with D possibly matching TRBD1 (5 bases). CDR3 size: 15 residues. Trimming took off 0 bases at V and 7 bases at J, with 13 bases between the two ends. Germline V gene sequence: CDR1 MNHEY, CDR2 SVGAGI. The CDR3: CASSYSRESWNTIYF. In DNA, the CDR3 is TGTGCCAGCAGTTACTCCAGGGAGAGTTGGAACACCATATATTTT.

The table lists this clone with a few counts. This chain's CDR3 is CASSPGRWNTGELFF. The CDR3 region has the DNA TGCGCCAGCAGCCCGGGGCGGTGGAACACCGGGGAGCTGTTTTTT. V and J are TRBV4-1 and TRBJ2-2; D may match TRBD1 or TRBD2 (5 bases each). This CDR3 has 15 amino acids. The germline CDR1 and CDR2 sequences are MGHRA and YSYEKL. Trimming left V 4 bases short and J 1 base short, with 10 bases between.

J is TRBJ1-4 and V is TRBV7-2; possible D gene TRBD1, 6 bases. Trimming shortened V by 5 bases and J by 4 bases, and 14 bases separated the two germline ends. Germline V CDR1 and CDR2: SGHTA, FQGNSA. There are 15 residues in the CDR3. As DNA, the CDR3 is TGTGCCAGCAGCCCTCGACAGGCATATAATGAAAAACTGTTTTTT. This codes for CASSPRQAYNEKLFF.

This clone was detected once. This chain links TRBV9 with TRBJ2-3, with TRBD1 as a possible D gene (6 bases). The CDR3 totals 15 residues. Germline V gene sequence: CDR1 SGDLS, CDR2 YYNGEE. V was clipped by 4 bases and J by 2 bases, with 14 bases between them. The CDR3 DNA is TGTGCCAGCAGCCCGGCTAGACAGGCCACAGATACGCAGTATTTT. Translation: CASSPARQATDTQYF.

The chain recombines TRBV4-1 with TRBJ1-1; D unclear. Between the trimmed V and J ends, which lost 3 bases and 7 bases, there was a span of 9 bases. The CDR3 runs to 12 residues. Germline V gene lookup returns CDR1 MGHRA and CDR2 YSYEKL. CDR3 nucleotide sequence: TGCGCCAGCAGCCATCCCGGCCTTGAAGCTTTCTTT. Protein: CASSHPGLEAFF.

The V call is TRBV10-3, the J call TRBJ1-5, with 10 bases identical to TRBD1. Germline-derived CDR1 and CDR2 are ENHRY and SYGVKD. The CDR3 has 17 amino acids. The V segment lost 1 base and the J segment 5 bases; nucleotides outside the gene matches: 8. This chain's CDR3 is CAISEYAGTGEDQPQHF. In DNA, the CDR3 is TGTGCCATCAGTGAGTACGCCGGGACAGGGGAGGATCAGCCCCAGCATTTT.

The chain joins TRBV5-1 to TRBJ1-4; 8 nucleotides line up with TRBD1. CDR3 length: 15 residues. Germline trimming cut 7 bases from V and 8 bases from J; bases unmatched to any gene: 13. The germline CDR1 and CDR2 sequences are SGHRS and YFSETQ. DNA for the CDR3: TGCGCCAGCGGGCTTTCAGGGGGCTCAGCGGAAAAACTGTTTTTT. Translating gives CASGLSGGSAEKLFF.

V gene TRBV30 combines with J gene TRBJ1-5, with 9 bases aligning to TRBD1. Looked up from germline, CDR1 is GTSNPN and CDR2 is SVGIG (reference sequence). J was trimmed by 4 bases and V by 1 base; bases with no gene match: 2. The CDR3 spans 14 residues. The CDR3 reads CAWSGGQGNQPQHF. The CDR3 DNA reads TGTGCCTGGAGTGGGGGACAGGGAAATCAGCCCCAGCATTTT.

The chain employs TRBV11-3 and TRBJ2-7, with 10 bases fitting TRBD1. Unmatched junction bases numbered 9, after V lost 5 bases and J lost 5 bases. CDR3 length equals 15 residues. Germline CDR1 is SGHNT and CDR2 is YENEEA. The CDR3 DNA reads TGTGCCAGCAGCCAAACGGGGACAGGGGTTCACGAGCAGTACTTC. Its translation is CASSQTGTGVHEQYF.

The chain joins TRBV6-1 to TRBJ1-2; a weak D match, TRBD1 (5 bases). CDR1 MNHNS and CDR2 SASEGT come from the germline V gene. CDR3 length: 14 residues. V shed 2 bases and J shed 8 bases, with 15 bases lying between them. CDR3 residues: CASSEPGMVYGYTF. Written as DNA, the CDR3 is TGTGCCAGCAGTGAACCAGGGATGGTGTACGGCTACACCTTC.

The chain combines TRBV5-1 with TRBJ2-5; no clear D. Germline lookup yields CDR1 SGHRS and CDR2 YFSETQ. The CDR3 extends over 12 amino acids. V gave up 4 bases and J gave up 0 bases, with 4 bases separating them. The CDR3 DNA reads as TGCGCCAGCAGCCCCGACCAAGAGACCCAGTACTTC. This gives the protein CASSPDQETQYF.

The V gene is TRBV7-2, the J gene TRBJ2-7, with TRBD1 identical over 7 bases. Per germline, CDR1 SGHTA and CDR2 FQGNSA. Trimming at V came to 5 bases and at J to 7 bases, leaving 8 bases not matched to a gene. The CDR3 extends over 13 amino acids. The CDR3 reads CASSRGQEREQYF. CDR3 nucleotide sequence: TGTGCCAGCAGCCGTGGACAGGAGAGGGAGCAGTACTTC.

The rearrangement uses TRBV9 and TRBJ2-1, with 10 bases that match TRBD2. The germline V gene has CDR1 SGDLS and CDR2 YYNGEE. Losses at the gene ends were 1 base for V and 7 bases for J; bases not matched to a gene: 5. This CDR3 is 15 amino acids long. CDR3 sequence (DNA): TGTGCCAGCAGCGTAAGTCTAGCGGGGGATAATGAGCAGTTCTTC. It yields the protein CASSVSLAGDNEQFF.